Presented here are 31 T cell receptor beta chains from one specimen sequenced in a study of blood T cells in healthy people across ages. The second PCR ran roughly 6 to 11 cycles with a sample-barcoded 5' primer and J-beta primers. A single record per CDR3 protein comes from TCRdb applying MiXCR to the 5' RACE reads. The sample includes approximately 800,000 distinct CDR3 sequences, 62% of them seen just once. Sequenced sample: blood. All receptors derive from a man aged 25 to 40 in good health.

This clonotype was counted only a few times. The chain recombines TRBV15 with TRBJ2-5; D unclear. Trimming removed 1 base from V and 4 bases from J, with 7 bases in between. Germline V lookup: CDR1 LNHNV, CDR2 YYDKDF (reference sequence). The CDR3 runs 13 residues. The CDR3 DNA reads as TGTGCCACCAGCAGAGTTAGGCGAGAGACCCAGTACTTC. Encoded protein: CATSRVRRETQYF.

A word on this clonotype: Germline and junction disagree at one end, which may indicate a read error. The chain couples TRBV29-1 to TRBJ2-5; 7 nucleotides match TRBD2. Germline V gene sequence: CDR1 SQVTM, CDR2 ANQGSEA. The CDR3 has 12 residues. CDR3 DNA sequence: TGCAGCGTCGAAGACCGGGGGGAGAAGCAGTACTTC. The encoded protein is CSVEDRGEKQYF.

This chain joins TRBV2 and TRBJ2-1; 9 bases are a match to TRBD1. The V gene's germline CDR1 is SNHLY and CDR2 FYNNEI. The CDR3 has 14 amino acids. Trimming removed 0 bases from V and 14 bases from J; junction bases left unmatched: 8. The CDR3 region is CASSEARLRQGEFF. CDR3 coding DNA: TGTGCCAGCAGTGAAGCGCGGCTGAGACAGGGGGAGTTCTTC.

In the case of this clonotype: Because the CDR3's place on the DNA is in doubt, the DNA is left out and the CDR3 is given as listed by TCRdb. The chain links TRBV14 to TRBJ1-2; the table's TRBD1 call for D was not verified on the DNA. The CDR3 is 15 residues long, ends included. The germline V gene encodes CDR1 SGHDN and CDR2 FVKESK. The chain's CDR3 is CASSQVGRGNYGCTF.

The J gene is TRBJ2-6, the V gene TRBV28, with D possibly called TRBD1 or TRBD2 (5 bases each). The length of the CDR3 is 15 residues. Germline V gives CDR1 MDHEN, CDR2 SYDVKM. Trimming shortened V by 7 bases and J by 3 bases, and 13 bases separated the two germline ends. In nucleotides, the CDR3 is TGTGCCAGCACGCCGTTGGGGGTTGGGGCCAACGTCCTGACTTTC. It is translated as CASTPLGVGANVLTF.

V is TRBV6-1 and J is TRBJ2-3; TRBD2 matches 7 bases. Germline trimming cut 5 bases from V and 6 bases from J; bases unmatched to any gene: 14. This CDR3 spans 16 amino acids. Germline-derived CDR1 and CDR2 are MNHNS and SASEGT. The DNA of the CDR3 is TGTGCCAGCAGTCCTGGGGAGGGACTAATCAAGGATACGCAGTATTTT. This sequence encodes CASSPGEGLIKDTQYF.

The chain couples TRBV6-2 or TRBV6-3 to TRBJ2-7; TRBD1 agrees at 7 bases. The length of the CDR3 is 15 residues. The trim removed 2 bases at V and 2 bases at J, leaving 6 bases unmatched. The germline V gene has CDR1 MNHEY and CDR2 SVGEGT. For the CDR3, the DNA is TGTGCCAGCAGTTACGGTGGGACAGCTACCTACGAGCAGTACTTC. Protein: CASSYGGTATYEQYF.

This clonotype was detected only a few times. The chain links TRBV29-1 to TRBJ2-1, with D perhaps TRBD1 (5 bases). This CDR3 spans 14 amino acids. From germline, CDR1 is SQVTM and CDR2 ANQGSEA. V was pared by 0 bases and J by 7 bases, with 13 bases between. For the CDR3, the DNA is TGCAGCGTTGAAGACGGGTTAGGGGTGAATGAGCAGTTCTTC. Protein: CSVEDGLGVNEQFF.

This clonotype has a handful of counts. The chain employs TRBV12-3 or TRBV12-4 and TRBJ2-7; no firm D call. The CDR3 consists of 12 residues. The V end was cut by 6 bases, the J end by 4 bases, with 10 bases between. Here the CDR3 DNA reads TGTGCCAGCAGCTTTCGCTCTTACGAGCAGTACTTC. Its protein is CASSFRSYEQYF.

The DNA of the CDR3 is TGTGCCATCAGTGCGAAGGGAGCGCCGACCGGGGAGCTGTTTTTT. The encoded protein is CAISAKGAPTGELFF. This chain links TRBV10-3 with TRBJ2-2; tentative D call: TRBD2 (5 bases). The CDR3 consists of 15 residues. Germline lookup yields CDR1 ENHRY and CDR2 SYGVKD. V was shortened by 4 bases and J by 5 bases, with 14 bases between the two germline ends.

J is TRBJ2-2 and V is TRBV4-3; D is unclear. From germline, CDR1 is LGHNA and CDR2 YSLEER. This CDR3 comprises 14 residues. Trimming left V 6 bases short and J 0 bases short, with 8 bases between. The CDR3: CASRTVANTGELFF. CDR3 DNA sequence: TGCGCCAGCAGGACCGTAGCGAACACCGGGGAGCTGTTTTTT.

This clonotype was observed a few times. This chain uses TRBV6-6 with TRBJ2-1; maybe TRBD1 (5 bases). V lost 6 bases and J 0 bases, leaving 12 bases between the germline ends. The germline V gene has CDR1 MNHNY and CDR2 SVGAGI (reference sequence). This CDR3 has 15 residues. CDR3 sequence (DNA): TGTGCCAGCAGCCCTCAGGGCCTCTCCTACAATGAGCAGTTCTTC. This encodes CASSPQGLSYNEQFF.

Regarding this clonotype: Its ends do not fully match the called genes, so a read error is possible. The rearrangement joins TRBV28 to TRBJ2-7; TRBD1 matches 10 bases. There are 16 residues in the CDR3. Germline-derived CDR1 and CDR2 are MDHEN and SYDVKM. The DNA of the CDR3 is TGTGCCAACAGTTTAACCGGGACAGGGGTAGAGAATGAGCAGTACTTC. Its protein product is CANSLTGTGVENEQYF.

About this clonotype itself: The junction differs from germline at one of its ends, possibly a read error. This rearrangement joins TRBV7-7 to TRBJ2-5, with TRBD1 as a possible D gene (5 bases). The V gene's germline CDR1 is SSHAT and CDR2 FNYEAQ (reference sequence). CDR3 length equals 12 residues. The CDR3 reads CASSPLQGTQYF. CDR3 DNA sequence: TGTGCTAGCAGCCCTCTCCAGGGGACCCAGTACTTC.

In regard to this clonotype: An end of the junction does not agree with germline; a read error may underlie this. This chain links TRBV9 with TRBJ2-1; D unclear. The CDR3 loop spans 16 amino acids. The germline V gene has CDR1 SGDLS and CDR2 YYNGEE. The CDR3 DNA is TGTGCCGGCAGCGTAGGGCCTGGAGACACTTACAATGAGCAGTTCTTC. Its translation: CAGSVGPGDTYNEQFF.

This chain joins TRBV7-2 and TRBJ1-5, with D unclear. The V and J ends lost 5 bases and 4 bases respectively, with 9 bases between them. The CDR3 covers 13 residues. Germline CDR1 and CDR2: SGHTA and FQGNSA. CDR3 sequence reads: CASSPVGNQPQHF. The CDR3 coding sequence is TGTGCCAGCAGCCCAGTGGGTAATCAGCCCCAGCATTTT.

The rearrangement joins TRBV27 to TRBJ1-2; TRBD1 is a possible D gene (6 bases). Trimming cost V 6 bases and J 7 bases, with 18 bases left between them. The germline CDR1 and CDR2 sequences are MNHEY and SMNVEV (reference sequence). This CDR3 is 14 amino acids long. CDR3 loop: CASSRDTRDGGYTF. CDR3 DNA sequence: TGTGCCAGCAGCCGGGACACCCGGGACGGTGGCTACACCTTC.

This rearrangement joins TRBV7-6 to TRBJ1-6; the D gene is possibly TRBD1 (5 bases). The CDR3 is 13 residues long. Deletions cut 1 base from V and 7 bases from J, with 5 bases between. Germline values: CDR1 SGHVS, CDR2 FNYEAQ. The CDR3 DNA is TGTGCCAGCAGCTTAGGGGACAATTCACCCCTCCACTTT. Translated: CASSLGDNSPLHF.

This chain links TRBV6-5 with TRBJ2-7; TRBD1 aligns across 8 bases. This CDR3 has 14 amino acids. Germline V CDR1 and CDR2: MNHEY, SVGAGI. Trimming took 1 base from V and 6 from J; bases not matched to a gene: 5. The chain's CDR3 is CASSYYTGGGEQYF. CDR3 bases: TGTGCCAGCAGTTACTACACAGGGGGTGGCGAGCAGTACTTC.

The chain carries TRBV6-5 and TRBJ2-5; D is unclear. The CDR3 loop spans 14 amino acids. Germline V gives CDR1 MNHEY, CDR2 SVGAGI. Trimming shortened V by 7 bases and J by 4 bases, and 16 bases separated the two germline ends. The CDR3 sequence is CASIPQAAGETQYF. CDR3 DNA sequence: TGTGCCAGCATCCCGCAGGCGGCTGGAGAGACCCAGTACTTC.

As to this clonotype: It is likely a read error, because the conserved phenylalanine at the end of the CDR3 is missing. The DNA is left out, because the CDR3 cannot be placed on it with certainty; the CDR3 is given as TCRdb lists it. The V gene is TRBV10-3, the J gene TRBJ2-1; the table assigns TRBD1, which was not confirmed against the DNA. The CDR3 has 18 amino acids, counting both end residues. Germline-derived CDR1 and CDR2 are ENHRY and SYGVKD. CDR3 loop: CAIKGEVGTAFVGYTFGS.

This clonotype has just a few counts. V usage is TRBV12-3 or TRBV12-4 and J usage is TRBJ2-4; 8 nucleotides match TRBD1. CDR3 length: 17 residues. Trimming at V came to 2 bases and at J to 8 bases, leaving 14 bases not matched to a gene. CDR3: CASSLFPPGQGGDIQYF. The CDR3 DNA sequence: TGTGCCAGCAGTTTATTCCCGCCAGGACAGGGCGGGGACATTCAGTACTTC.

This clonotype was seen only once. J is TRBJ1-2 and V is TRBV14, with D possibly TRBD1 on 5 matching bases. Trimming took off 1 base at V and 1 base at J, with 10 bases between the two ends. From germline, CDR1 is SGHDN and CDR2 FVKESK. The CDR3 is 15 residues long. The chain's CDR3 is CASSQVADINYGYTF. In DNA form, the CDR3 reads TGTGCCAGCAGCCAAGTGGCGGACATTAACTATGGCTACACCTTC.

The rearrangement links TRBV12-3 or TRBV12-4 to TRBJ2-1; no firm D call. Trimming left V 3 bases short and J 0 bases short, with 9 bases between. The CDR3 sequence is 15 residues long. The CDR3 bases are TGTGCCAGCAGTTTTAGGGTTAGCTCCTACAATGAGCAGTTCTTC. Translated, it gives CASSFRVSSYNEQFF.

In this sample, this clonotype turned up once. This rearrangement joins TRBV4-2 to TRBJ1-6, with D tentatively TRBD1 (5 bases). Germline V gene sequence: CDR1 LGHNA, CDR2 YNFKEQ. The CDR3 consists of 16 residues. The V end lost 2 bases, the J end lost 12 bases, and 20 bases lay between the germline ends. The CDR3 sequence: CASSQTTVRADLPLHF. The DNA of the CDR3 is TGTGCCAGCAGCCAAACGACAGTTCGGGCTGATTTACCCCTCCACTTT.

The V and J genes are TRBV20-1 and TRBJ2-3; D unresolved. Trimming removed 5 bases at V and 0 bases at J, with 12 bases between. The CDR3 is 14 amino acids. Looked up from germline, CDR1 is DFQATT and CDR2 is SNEGSKA (reference sequence). The CDR3, as DNA: TGCAGTGCTCCTCGACAAGTTAGCACAGATACGCAGTATTTT. Translated: CSAPRQVSTDTQYF.

V usage is TRBV6-6 and J usage is TRBJ2-7, with D perhaps matching TRBD2 (5 bases). TRBJ2-1 explains the end of the DNA better; the J call may be wrong. CDR3 length: 12 residues. Germline CDR1 reads MNHNY; CDR2 reads SVGAGI (reference sequence). The CDR3 region has the DNA TGTGCCAGCAGTCAAAAGCGGAACGAGCAGTTCTTC. It specifies CASSQKRNEQFF.

V and J are TRBV25-1 and TRBJ1-1, with TRBD1 matching over 9 bases. This CDR3 contains 16 residues. Germline V gene lookup returns CDR1 MGHDK and CDR2 SYGVNS. Trimming took 5 bases from V and 2 from J; bases not matched to a gene: 9. CDR3 residues: CASSTKDRGLNTEAFF. The CDR3 region has the DNA TGTGCCAGCAGTACTAAGGACAGGGGCTTAAACACTGAAGCTTTCTTT.

This clonotype was found a few times. The genes are TRBV6-4 and TRBJ2-1; 10 positions agree with TRBD1. TRBJ2-7 explains the end of the DNA better; the J call may be wrong. Germline values: CDR1 MRHNA, CDR2 SNTAGT. The CDR3 has 14 residues. In DNA form, the CDR3 reads TGTGCCAGCAGTCGGGACAGGGGCGGCTACGAGCAGTACTTC. Protein: CASSRDRGGYEQYF.

This clonotype has more than one count but fewer than ten. This chain joins TRBV2 and TRBJ2-1, with D possibly called TRBD1 or TRBD2 (6 bases each). Trimming removed 9 bases at V and 6 bases at J, with 21 bases between. The CDR3 runs to 15 residues. The V gene's germline CDR1 is SNHLY and CDR2 FYNNEI. The CDR3 nucleotides are TGTGCCAGTACCCCACGGGGGCGAGGGGGCAATGAGCAGTTCTTC. Its protein product is CASTPRGRGGNEQFF.

This clonotype was picked up a small number of times. The J gene is TRBJ2-3, the V gene TRBV14, with 8 bases matching TRBD2. Germline values: CDR1 SGHDN, CDR2 FVKESK. The CDR3 runs 18 residues. With 0 bases clipped from V and 1 base from J, the junction kept 9 bases outside the gene matches. Written as DNA, the CDR3 is TGTGCCAGCAGCCAAGATCCGGCTTTTAGCGGGGGCACAGATACGCAGTATTTT. Protein sequence: CASSQDPAFSGGTDTQYF.